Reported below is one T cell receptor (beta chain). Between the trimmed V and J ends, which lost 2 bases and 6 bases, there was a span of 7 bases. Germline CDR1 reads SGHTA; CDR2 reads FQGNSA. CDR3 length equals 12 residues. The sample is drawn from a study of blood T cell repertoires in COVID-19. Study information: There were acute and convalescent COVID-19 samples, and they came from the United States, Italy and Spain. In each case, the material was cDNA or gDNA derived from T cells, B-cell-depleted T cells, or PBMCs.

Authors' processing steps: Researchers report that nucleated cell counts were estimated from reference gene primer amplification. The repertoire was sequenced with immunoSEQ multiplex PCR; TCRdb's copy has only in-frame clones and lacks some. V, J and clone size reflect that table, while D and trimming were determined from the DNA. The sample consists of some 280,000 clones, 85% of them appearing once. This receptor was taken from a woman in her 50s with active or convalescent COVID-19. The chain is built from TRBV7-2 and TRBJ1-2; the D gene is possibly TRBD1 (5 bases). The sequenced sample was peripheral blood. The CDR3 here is CASSLTGDGYTF. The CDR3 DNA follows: TGTGCCAGCAGCTTAACGGGGGATGGCTACACCTTC.